These 4 T cell receptor beta chains share one sample of origin, sequenced in a study of blood T cell repertoires in COVID-19. Sequenced by immunoSEQ multiplex PCR; TCRdb stores in-frame clones only, minus some. The sample lists tens of thousands of clones; roughly 78% were seen once. Material: peripheral blood. Source of these receptors: a woman in her seventies with acute or convalescent COVID-19.

This clone is a singleton in its sample. The chain is built from TRBV10-3 and TRBJ2-3, with a tentative D call TRBD1 (6 bases). The germline CDR1 and CDR2 sequences are ENHRY and SYGVKD. The CDR3 covers 14 residues. V lost 4 bases to trimming and J lost 0 bases, with 8 bases between them. DNA for the CDR3: TGTGCCATCAGTGGCGGACAGAGCACAGATACGCAGTATTTT. It translates to CAISGGQSTDTQYF.

The chain is built from TRBV7-2 and TRBJ1-4, with 8 bases identical to TRBD1. Per the germline V gene, CDR1 is SGHTA and CDR2 is FQGNSA. The CDR3 runs to 14 residues. V lost 3 bases, J lost 8 bases, and 5 bases stayed unmatched. The DNA for the CDR3 is TGTGCCAGCAGCTTGACAGGGGTGGAGGAAAAACTGTTTTTT. The encoded protein is CASSLTGVEEKLFF.

The V and J genes are TRBV2 and TRBJ1-3; 8 bases match TRBD1. The CDR3 has 16 residues. The germline gives CDR1 SNHLY, CDR2 FYNNEI. V shed 8 bases and J 0 bases; nucleotides not matched to a gene: 9. The CDR3 loop reads CASSRRDRSSGNTIYF. For the CDR3, the DNA is TGTGCCAGCTCTCGCCGGGACAGGAGCTCTGGAAACACCATATATTTT.

The chain carries TRBV7-6 and TRBJ1-1; D perhaps matches TRBD1 (6 bases). This CDR3 has 16 residues. V was clipped by 1 base and J by 1 base, with 13 bases between them. Germline V gene data show CDR1 as SGHVS and CDR2 as FNYEAQ. CDR3 coding DNA: TGTGCCAGCAGCTTAGGGGCAGGGGTGGGGAACACTGAAGCTTTCTTT. Amino acid sequence: CASSLGAGVGNTEAFF. The full variable domain, with the rest looked up from reference TRBV7-6 and TRBJ1-1, is GAGVSQSPRYKVTKRGQDVALRCDPISGHVSLYWYRQALGQGPEFLTYFNYEAQQDKSGLPNDRFSAERPEGSISTLTIQRTEQRDSAMYRCASSLGAGVGNTEAFFGQGTRLTVV.